This T cell receptor (beta chain) was recorded in a study of blood T cell repertoires in COVID-19. Study-level information: The United States, Italy and Spain provided the acute and convalescent COVID-19 samples.

CDR3 length: 14 amino acids. Germline V lookup: CDR1 SEHNR, CDR2 FQNEAQ (reference sequence). Trimming cost V 5 bases and J 6 bases, with 14 bases left between them. Study processing details: For nucleated cells, counts were estimated from reference gene primer amplification. The table came from immunoSEQ multiplex PCR; TCRdb's copy has only in-frame clones and leaves some out. The V and J calls and clone size are taken from that table; D and trimming were inferred from the DNA. The sample includes 85,000 to 95,000 clones, around 87% of them seen just once. The sequence was collected from a human donor with acute or convalescent COVID-19. The donor label of this sample is uncertain. The chain couples TRBV7-9 to TRBJ1-5; a weak D match, TRBD1 (6 bases). The specimen was peripheral blood. The CDR3 is CASSPDRRSQPQHF. CDR3 in DNA: TGTGCCAGCAGCCCAGACAGGAGATCTCAGCCCCAGCATTTT.